This record concerns one T cell receptor beta chain sequence. The antigen remains undetermined. TRB cDNA libraries were made by UMI-labeled 5' RACE. One entry per CDR3 protein, without DNA, is what TCRdb gives after re-calling the 5' RACE reads. The sample table sets out tens of thousands of distinct CDR3 sequences. This sample was taken from a study of CXCR3-negative and CXCR3-positive naive CD8 T cells. Germline V gives CDR1 SNHLY, CDR2 FYNNEI. CDR3 length: 15 amino acids. Study outcomes and limitations: Naive cells that were CXCR3-negative or CXCR3-positive used TRBV-TRBJ genes alike, while memory cells diverged. Surface CD5 matched across naive subsets, and TRB CDR3 properties served to infer TCR strength. Cryopreservation partially lowered CXCR3 expression, so most assays used fresh PBMCs. The TRB CDR3s that CXCR3-positive naive cells carried were more hydrophobic than those of CXCR3-negative naive cells.

Material for sequencing was naive CXCR3- CD8+ T cells from blood. Subset described: CD45RO-CCR7+CD27+CD95- naive CD8+ T cells lacking CXCR3 (TNR3-). This chain connects TRBV2 to TRBJ2-5; TCRdb's D call of TRBD1 is untestable without DNA. This clonotype originated in a human donor in good health. Some clones in this sample may be carry-over from other donors' samples. The CDR3 spells CASSVGLTGLETQYF.